Shown below are 28 T cell receptor beta chains from a single sample sequenced in a study of OX40 agonist ivuxolimab in advanced cancers. Assay: immunoSEQ multiplex PCR; the TCRdb copy retains only in-frame clones and omits some. The table shows 65,000 to 80,000 clones, with less than 90% occurring only once. Specimen: CD4+ or CD8+ T cells sorted from blood, collected in a trial of the OX40 agonist ivuxolimab. The receptors come from an adult with an advanced solid tumor such as melanoma, head and neck, liver or kidney cancer.

The chain has TRBV7-3 and TRBJ1-6; no clear D. The CDR3 covers 12 residues. Germline assignment: CDR1 SGHTA and CDR2 FQGTGA. The V and J ends lost 5 bases and 5 bases respectively, with 4 bases between them. CDR3 amino acids: CASSINNSPLHF. CDR3 sequence (DNA): TGTGCCAGCAGCATAAATAATTCACCCCTCCACTTT.

The gene calls are TRBV27 and TRBJ2-7; D gene unclear. The V end was cut by 6 bases, the J end by 6 bases, with 15 bases between. This CDR3 contains 13 residues. The V gene's germline CDR1 is MNHEY and CDR2 SMNVEV (reference sequence). In nucleotides, the CDR3 is TGTGCCAGCAGCCCCCATGCCTTCGCCGAGCAGTACTTC. Translating gives CASSPHAFAEQYF.

The rearrangement joins TRBV20-1 to TRBJ2-3; 9 bases match TRBD1. Germline CDR1 reads DFQATT; CDR2 reads SNEGSKA (reference sequence). V was clipped by 7 bases and J by 8 bases; unmatched bases: 4. The length of the CDR3 is 11 residues. CDR3 bases: TGCAGTGTTAAGGGACAGGGTACGCAGTATTTT. Protein sequence: CSVKGQGTQYF.

The chain joins TRBV6-1 to TRBJ2-7, with D perhaps TRBD2 (5 bases). The CDR3 is 15 amino acids. V was cut by 2 bases and J by 0 bases, with 11 bases left in between. The germline CDR1 and CDR2 sequences are MNHNS and SASEGT. The CDR3 reads CASSEYTGNSYEQYF. The CDR3 nucleotides read TGTGCCAGCAGTGAATATACGGGGAACTCCTACGAGCAGTACTTC.

The CDR3 sequence is CASSPLAGTSYEQYF. CDR3 nucleotide sequence: TGCGCCAGCAGCCCACTAGCGGGAACCTCCTACGAGCAGTACTTC. The chain joins TRBV4-1 to TRBJ2-7; 10 positions match TRBD2. CDR1 MGHRA and CDR2 YSYEKL come from the germline V gene. The CDR3 sequence is 15 residues long. V shed 4 bases and J 0 bases; nucleotides not matched to a gene: 3.

This chain links TRBV19 with TRBJ1-2; D is perhaps TRBD1 (5 bases). With 3 bases removed from V and 3 bases from J, the gap between germline ends came to 8 bases. From germline, CDR1 is LNHDA and CDR2 SQIVND (reference sequence). The CDR3 contains 13 residues. This CDR3 reads CASSMVGDYGYTF. The DNA of the CDR3 is TGTGCCAGTAGTATGGTAGGGGACTATGGCTACACCTTC.

The genes are TRBV4-2 and TRBJ2-7; 7 nucleotides agree with TRBD2. The J segment lost 6 bases and the V segment lost 1 base, leaving 12 bases of the junction unmatched. The CDR3 length is 16 residues. Germline lookup yields CDR1 LGHNA and CDR2 YNFKEQ. The CDR3: CASSQVAGGSRLEQYF. CDR3 in DNA: TGTGCCAGCAGCCAAGTCGCTGGCGGGAGCCGCCTCGAGCAGTACTTC.

The genes are TRBV30 and TRBJ2-1; weak D call: TRBD2 (6 bases). Between the trimmed V and J ends, which lost 4 bases and 0 bases, there was a span of 10 bases. This CDR3 is 14 amino acids long. Germline loops: CDR1 GTSNPN, CDR2 SVGIG (reference sequence). DNA of the CDR3: TGTGCCTGGACCGCCGGGAGCTCCTACAATGAGCAGTTCTTC. This gives the protein CAWTAGSSYNEQFF.

To note about this clone: Within the sample, other DNA sequences also encode this same CDR3. The chain uses TRBV7-2 and TRBJ1-1; D unclear. Germline V gene sequence: CDR1 SGHTA, CDR2 FQGNSA. V was clipped by 1 base and J by 1 base, with 7 bases between them. This CDR3 comprises 14 residues. The CDR3 region is CASSLEWRNTEAFF. The CDR3 coding sequence is TGTGCCAGCAGCTTAGAATGGAGGAACACTGAAGCTTTCTTT.

The rearrangement uses TRBV11-2 and TRBJ2-7; 10 nucleotides line up with TRBD2. Germline CDR1 is SGHAT and CDR2 is FQNNGV. V shed 5 bases, J shed 6 bases, and the junction held 16 bases outside the gene matches. The CDR3 runs 17 residues. CDR3 amino acids: CASSLAGAGGYPCEQYF. CDR3 nucleotide sequence: TGTGCCAGCAGCCTAGCCGGAGCGGGAGGGTATCCCTGCGAGCAGTACTTC.

A few counts support this clone. V and J are TRBV6-6 and TRBJ1-3; 7 positions agree with TRBD1. The CDR3 length is 13 residues. Germline CDR1 is MNHNY and CDR2 is SVGAGI (reference sequence). V lost 4 bases to trimming and J lost 8 bases; unmatched junction nucleotides: 5. CDR3 bases: TGTGCCAGCAGTTCTCGGACAGGCGACACCATATATTTT. Translated: CASSSRTGDTIYF.

The count of this clone is one. The V call is TRBV4-1, the J call TRBJ1-4; 12 bases are a match to TRBD1. CDR1 and CDR2 from the germline V gene are MGHRA and YSYEKL. The CDR3 is 16 amino acids. V lost 1 base to trimming and J lost 8 bases; unmatched junction nucleotides: 5. CDR3 loop: CASSQVGQGAREKLFF. The DNA for the CDR3 is TGCGCCAGCAGCCAAGTGGGACAGGGGGCGAGGGAAAAACTGTTTTTT.

This clone came up a few times. This chain joins TRBV10-1 and TRBJ2-7; D not certain. Germline V gene data show CDR1 as WNHNN and CDR2 as SYGVQD (reference sequence). This CDR3 has 12 amino acids. V was clipped by 4 bases and J by 1 base, with 5 bases between them. CDR3 residues: CASSADSYEQYF. The CDR3 region has the DNA TGCGCCAGCAGTGCAGATTCCTACGAGCAGTACTTC.

The V gene is TRBV7-2, the J gene TRBJ1-5; 9 bases are a match to TRBD1. Trimming removed 3 bases from V and 4 bases from J; junction bases left unmatched: 4. This CDR3 is built from 15 residues. Germline CDR1 SGHTA, CDR2 FQGNSA. The CDR3 region is CASSLGTGPNQPQHF. The CDR3 coding sequence is TGTGCCAGCAGCTTGGGGACAGGGCCTAATCAGCCCCAGCATTTT.

The chain joins TRBV6-1 to TRBJ1-5; D uncertain. With 0 bases removed from V and 0 bases from J, the gap between germline ends came to 6 bases. The CDR3 length is 15 residues. Germline V gene lookup returns CDR1 MNHNS and CDR2 SASEGT. This CDR3 is CASSEAPVSNQPQHF. The CDR3 DNA is TGTGCCAGCAGTGAAGCGCCGGTTAGCAATCAGCCCCAGCATTTT.

The V and J genes are TRBV2 and TRBJ1-2, with a possible D match to TRBD1 (6 bases). The V end was cut by 3 bases, the J end by 4 bases, with 12 bases between. This CDR3 is built from 14 residues. Germline CDR1 SNHLY, CDR2 FYNNEI. The CDR3 coding sequence is TGTGCCAGCAGTGATCTACAGGGATTCTATGGCTACACCTTC. This encodes CASSDLQGFYGYTF.

The CDR3 loop is CASNPSGATKTQYF. In DNA form, the CDR3 reads TGTGCCAGCAATCCGTCGGGGGCGACGAAGACCCAGTACTTC. The V gene is TRBV5-4, the J gene TRBJ2-5; D might be TRBD1 or TRBD2, each matching 6 bases. CDR1 and CDR2 from the germline V gene are SGHNT and YYREEE (reference sequence). Trimming left V 6 bases short and J 6 bases short, with 18 bases between. The length of the CDR3 is 14 residues. Looking up the rest from reference TRBV5-4 and TRBJ2-5 gives the full variable domain: ETGVTQSPTHLIKTRGQQVTLRCSSQSGHNTVSWYQQALGQGPQFIFQYYREEENGRGNFPPRFSGLQFPNYSSELNVNALELDDSALYLCASNPSGATKTQYFGPGTRLLVL.

The chain couples TRBV15 to TRBJ2-7; 8 nucleotides match TRBD2. The CDR3 is 15 amino acids. V gave up 6 bases and J gave up 5 bases; unmatched junction bases: 12. The germline CDR1 and CDR2 sequences are LNHNV and YYDKDF (reference sequence). The CDR3 nucleotides read TGTGCCACCAGGAGCAGCGGGAGTATCCCACACGAGCAGTACTTC. The encoded protein is CATRSSGSIPHEQYF.

This chain connects TRBV27 to TRBJ2-5, with no clear D. Germline loops: CDR1 MNHEY, CDR2 SMNVEV (reference sequence). CDR3 length equals 12 residues. V was cut by 6 bases and J by 5 bases, with 10 bases left in between. CDR3 DNA: TGTGCCAGCAGGGGGTTGAAGGAGACCCAGTACTTC. Its translation is CASRGLKETQYF.

This clone was detected once. The rearrangement joins TRBV5-1 to TRBJ2-1; D is unclear. CDR3 length: 13 residues. From germline, CDR1 is SGHRS and CDR2 YFSETQ. The V and J ends lost 7 bases and 0 bases respectively, with 8 bases between them. The CDR3 loop is CASSWASYNEQFF. CDR3 bases: TGCGCCAGCTCTTGGGCCTCCTACAATGAGCAGTTCTTC. Complete variable domain (other parts from reference TRBV5-1 and TRBJ2-1): KAGVTQTPRYLIKTRGQQVTLSCSPISGHRSVSWYQQTPGQGLQFLFEYFSETQRNKGNFPGRFSGRQFSNSRSEMNVSTLELGDSALYLCASSWASYNEQFFGPGTRLTVL.

This clone was seen only once. This chain uses TRBV4-2 with TRBJ1-5, with a tentative D call TRBD1 (5 bases). The CDR3 covers 17 residues. The germline gives CDR1 LGHNA, CDR2 YNFKEQ. V gave up 0 bases and J gave up 4 bases, with 16 bases separating them. For the CDR3, the DNA is TGTGCCAGCAGCCAAGATTGGCATTCACGGGGGAATCAGCCCCAGCATTTT. This translates into CASSQDWHSRGNQPQHF.

The chain couples TRBV5-1 to TRBJ2-7; TRBD1 is a possible D gene (6 bases). This CDR3 has 14 amino acids. Germline CDR1 and CDR2: SGHRS and YFSETQ. V lost 0 bases and J 2 bases, leaving 9 bases between the germline ends. CDR3 sequence reads: CASSLATGPYEQYF. The CDR3 region has the DNA TGCGCCAGCAGCTTGGCCACAGGGCCCTACGAGCAGTACTTC.

Concerning this clone: Other nucleotide sequences in the sample specify the same CDR3. This chain uses TRBV5-1 with TRBJ1-1; no definite D call. V was pared by 1 base and J by 4 bases, with 5 bases between. Germline values: CDR1 SGHRS, CDR2 YFSETQ. This CDR3 is built from 12 residues. The CDR3 region is CASSLLGTEAFF. CDR3 nucleotide sequence: TGCGCCAGCAGCTTGCTCGGCACTGAAGCTTTCTTT. The full variable domain, rest sourced from reference TRBV5-1 and TRBJ1-1, is KAGVTQTPRYLIKTRGQQVTLSCSPISGHRSVSWYQQTPGQGLQFLFEYFSETQRNKGNFPGRFSGRQFSNSRSEMNVSTLELGDSALYLCASSLLGTEAFFGQGTRLTVV.

V is TRBV7-9 and J is TRBJ2-1; TRBD1 aligns across 8 bases. This CDR3 has 15 amino acids. Germline values: CDR1 SEHNR, CDR2 FQNEAQ (reference sequence). The J segment lost 8 bases and the V segment lost 6 bases, leaving 12 bases of the junction unmatched. The CDR3 DNA is TGTGCCAGCAGTCCAGACAGGGGAGGAGTCGATGAGCAGTTCTTC. Protein sequence: CASSPDRGGVDEQFF.

The V call is TRBV4-1, the J call TRBJ2-7; D not certain. V dropped 4 bases and J dropped 0 bases, with 13 bases sitting between them. The CDR3 consists of 15 residues. Germline V gene data show CDR1 as MGHRA and CDR2 as YSYEKL. CDR3: CASSPRYMSSYEQYF. As DNA, the CDR3 is TGCGCCAGCAGCCCCCGTTACATGTCCTCCTACGAGCAGTACTTC.

The V gene is TRBV5-1, the J gene TRBJ2-1; 8 bases are a match to TRBD2. The germline V gene has CDR1 SGHRS and CDR2 YFSETQ. Trimming removed 4 bases from V and 4 bases from J; junction bases left unmatched: 7. The CDR3 consists of 15 residues. In nucleotides, the CDR3 is TGCGCCAGCAGCACCAGCGGGAGCCCTTACAATGAGCAGTTCTTC. Translated, it gives CASSTSGSPYNEQFF.

This sequence joins TRBV19 and TRBJ2-2; D not certain. This CDR3 spans 13 amino acids. Germline V CDR1 and CDR2: LNHDA, SQIVND (reference sequence). The ends were cut back, 4 bases at V and 5 bases at J, with 8 bases in the middle. The CDR3 is CASSSHLTGELFF. CDR3 bases: TGTGCCAGTAGTAGCCACTTGACCGGGGAGCTGTTTTTT.

The chain has TRBV2 and TRBJ1-3; tentatively, D is TRBD1 (5 bases). The CDR3 is 15 residues long. V shed 6 bases and J shed 4 bases, with 16 bases lying between them. Germline CDR1 reads SNHLY; CDR2 reads FYNNEI. As DNA, the CDR3 is TGTGCCAGCAGGGGGGGTCGTGGAACCGGAAACACCATATATTTT. This gives the protein CASRGGRGTGNTIYF.